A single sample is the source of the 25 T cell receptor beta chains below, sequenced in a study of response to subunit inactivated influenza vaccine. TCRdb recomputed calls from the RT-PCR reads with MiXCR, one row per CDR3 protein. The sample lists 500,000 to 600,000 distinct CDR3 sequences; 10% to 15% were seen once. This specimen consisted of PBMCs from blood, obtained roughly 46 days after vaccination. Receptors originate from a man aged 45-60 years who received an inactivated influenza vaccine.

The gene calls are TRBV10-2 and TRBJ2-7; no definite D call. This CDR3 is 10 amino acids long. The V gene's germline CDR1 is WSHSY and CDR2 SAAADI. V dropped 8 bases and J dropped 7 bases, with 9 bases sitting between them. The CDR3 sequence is CASGSREQYF. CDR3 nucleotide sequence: TGCGCCAGCGGATCGAGAGAGCAGTACTTC.

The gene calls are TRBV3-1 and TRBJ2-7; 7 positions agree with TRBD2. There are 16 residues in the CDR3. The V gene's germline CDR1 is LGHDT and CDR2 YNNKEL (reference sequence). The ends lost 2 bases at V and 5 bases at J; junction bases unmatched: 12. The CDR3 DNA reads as TGTGCCAGCAGCCAACAGTGGGCACTAGCGAAAAACGAGCAGTACTTC. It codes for CASSQQWALAKNEQYF.

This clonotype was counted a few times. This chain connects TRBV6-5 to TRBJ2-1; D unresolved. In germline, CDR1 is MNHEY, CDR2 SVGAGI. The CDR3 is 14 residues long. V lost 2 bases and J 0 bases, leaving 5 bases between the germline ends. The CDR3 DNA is TGTGCCAGCAGTTACGAAGACTCCTACAATGAGCAGTTCTTC. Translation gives CASSYEDSYNEQFF.

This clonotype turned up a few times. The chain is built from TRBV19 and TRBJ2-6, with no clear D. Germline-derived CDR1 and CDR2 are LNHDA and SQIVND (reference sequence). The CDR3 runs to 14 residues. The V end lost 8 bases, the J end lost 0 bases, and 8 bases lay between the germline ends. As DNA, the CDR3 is TGTGCCAGTCATGTGAGCTCTGGGGCCAACGTCCTGACTTTC. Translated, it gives CASHVSSGANVLTF.

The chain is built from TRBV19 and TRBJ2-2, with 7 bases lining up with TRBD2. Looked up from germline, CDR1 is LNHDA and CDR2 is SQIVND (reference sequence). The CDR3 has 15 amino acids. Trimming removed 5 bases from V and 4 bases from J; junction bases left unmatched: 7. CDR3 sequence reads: CASSLQWGGTGELFF. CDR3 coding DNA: TGTGCCAGTAGTCTCCAGTGGGGGGGCACCGGGGAGCTGTTTTTT.

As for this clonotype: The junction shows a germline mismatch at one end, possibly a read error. CDR3 bases: TGCAGCGTTGAGGGGACAGGGGGTTACGAGCAGCACTTC. Protein product: CSVEGTGGYEQHF. The chain uses TRBV29-1 and TRBJ2-7; the match to TRBD1 covers 11 bases. The CDR3 extends over 13 amino acids. Looked up from germline, CDR1 is SQVTM and CDR2 is ANQGSEA.

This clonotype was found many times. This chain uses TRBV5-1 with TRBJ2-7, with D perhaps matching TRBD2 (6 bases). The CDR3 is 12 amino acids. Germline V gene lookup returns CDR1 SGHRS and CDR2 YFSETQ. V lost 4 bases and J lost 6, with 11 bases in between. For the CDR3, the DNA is TGCGCCAGCAGCCCCTACGGGGGCGAGCAGTACTTC. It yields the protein CASSPYGGEQYF.

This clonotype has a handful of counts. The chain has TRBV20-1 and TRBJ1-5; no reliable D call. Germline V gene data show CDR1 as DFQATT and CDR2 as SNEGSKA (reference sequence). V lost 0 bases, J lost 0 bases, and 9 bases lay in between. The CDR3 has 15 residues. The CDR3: CSARDRSGSNQPQHF. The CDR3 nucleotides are TGCAGTGCTAGAGATCGGTCTGGTAGCAATCAGCCCCAGCATTTT.

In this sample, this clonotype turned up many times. This CDR3 is CASSLTSGRVNEQFF. CDR3 DNA: TGTGCCAGCAGTTTGACTAGCGGGAGAGTAAATGAGCAGTTCTTC. The rearrangement links TRBV28 to TRBJ2-1; 12 nucleotides agree with TRBD2. The germline V gene has CDR1 MDHEN and CDR2 SYDVKM. The CDR3 is made up of 15 amino acids. V trimming: 3 bases; J trimming: 7 bases; junction bases outside the gene matches: 4.

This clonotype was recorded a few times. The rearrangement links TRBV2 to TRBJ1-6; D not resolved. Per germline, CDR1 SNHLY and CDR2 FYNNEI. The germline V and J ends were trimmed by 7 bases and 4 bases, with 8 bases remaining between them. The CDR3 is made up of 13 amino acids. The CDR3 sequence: CASILSYNSPLHF. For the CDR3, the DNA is TGTGCCAGCATATTATCGTATAATTCACCCCTCCACTTT.

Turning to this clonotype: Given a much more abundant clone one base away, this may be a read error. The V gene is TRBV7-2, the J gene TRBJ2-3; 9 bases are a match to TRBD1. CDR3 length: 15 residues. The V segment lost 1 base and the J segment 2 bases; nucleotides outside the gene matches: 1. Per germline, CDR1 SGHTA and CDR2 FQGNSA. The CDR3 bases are TGTGCCAGCAGCTTAGGACAGGGGGACACAGATACGCAGTATTTT. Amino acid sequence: CASSLGQGDTDTQYF.

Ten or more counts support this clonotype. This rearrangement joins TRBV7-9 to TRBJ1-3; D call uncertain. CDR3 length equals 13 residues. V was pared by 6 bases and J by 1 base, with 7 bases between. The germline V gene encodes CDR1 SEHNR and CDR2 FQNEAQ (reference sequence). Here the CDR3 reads CASSLGSGNTIYF. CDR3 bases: TGTGCCAGCAGTTTGGGGTCTGGAAACACCATATATTTT.

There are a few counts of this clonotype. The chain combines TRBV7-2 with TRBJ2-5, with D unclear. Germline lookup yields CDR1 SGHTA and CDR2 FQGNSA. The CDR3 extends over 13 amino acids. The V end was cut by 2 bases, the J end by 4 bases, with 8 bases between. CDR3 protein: CASSLLPGETQYF. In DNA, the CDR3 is TGTGCCAGCAGCTTACTCCCCGGAGAGACCCAGTACTTC.

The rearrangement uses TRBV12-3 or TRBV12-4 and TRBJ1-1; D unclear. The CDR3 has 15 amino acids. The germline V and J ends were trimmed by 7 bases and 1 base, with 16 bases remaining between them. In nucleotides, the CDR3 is TGTGCCAGCACCTGGCCGCGGGGTTCGAACACTGAAGCTTTCTTT. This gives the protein CASTWPRGSNTEAFF.

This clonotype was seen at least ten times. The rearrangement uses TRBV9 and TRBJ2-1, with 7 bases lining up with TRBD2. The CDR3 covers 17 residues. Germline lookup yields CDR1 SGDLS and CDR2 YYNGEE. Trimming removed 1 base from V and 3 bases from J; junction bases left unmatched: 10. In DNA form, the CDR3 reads TGTGCCAGCAGCGTACCCCTCCTTGGCGGGGGCTACAATGAGCAGTTCTTC. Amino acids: CASSVPLLGGGYNEQFF.

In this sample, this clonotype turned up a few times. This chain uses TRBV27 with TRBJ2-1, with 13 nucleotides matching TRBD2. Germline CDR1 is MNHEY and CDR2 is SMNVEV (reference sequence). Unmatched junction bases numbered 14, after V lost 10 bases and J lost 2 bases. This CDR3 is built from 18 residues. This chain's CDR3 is CANPMALAGGPAYNEQFF. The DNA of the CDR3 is TGTGCCAACCCAATGGCACTAGCGGGAGGGCCGGCCTACAATGAGCAGTTCTTC.

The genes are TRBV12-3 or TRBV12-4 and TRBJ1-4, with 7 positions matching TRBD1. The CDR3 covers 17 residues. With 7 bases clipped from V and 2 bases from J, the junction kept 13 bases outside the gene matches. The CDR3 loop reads CASTTSRGYGTNEKLFF. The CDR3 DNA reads TGTGCCAGCACCACCTCCAGGGGGTACGGGACTAATGAAAAACTGTTTTTT.

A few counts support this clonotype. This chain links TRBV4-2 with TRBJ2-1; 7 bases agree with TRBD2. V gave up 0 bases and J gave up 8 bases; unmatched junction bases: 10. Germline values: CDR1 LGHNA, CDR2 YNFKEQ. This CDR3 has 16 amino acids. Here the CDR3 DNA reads TGTGCCAGCAGCCAAGAATTGGAGGCTAGCGGTTATGAGCAGTTCTTC. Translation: CASSQELEASGYEQFF.

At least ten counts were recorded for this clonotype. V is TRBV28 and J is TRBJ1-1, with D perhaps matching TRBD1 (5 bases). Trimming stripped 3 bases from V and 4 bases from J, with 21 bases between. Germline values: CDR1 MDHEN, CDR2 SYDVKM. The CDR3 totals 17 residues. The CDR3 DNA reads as TGTGCCAGCAGTTTTACGGGGCTCCAAGGAGGGCTCACTGAAGCTTTCTTT. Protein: CASSFTGLQGGLTEAFF.

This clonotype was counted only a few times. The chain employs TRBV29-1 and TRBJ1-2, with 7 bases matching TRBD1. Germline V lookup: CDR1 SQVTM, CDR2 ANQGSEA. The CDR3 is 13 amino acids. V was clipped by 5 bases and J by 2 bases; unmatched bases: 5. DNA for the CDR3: TGCAGCGTTTTTGACAGGGTGAACTATGGCTACACCTTC. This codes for CSVFDRVNYGYTF.

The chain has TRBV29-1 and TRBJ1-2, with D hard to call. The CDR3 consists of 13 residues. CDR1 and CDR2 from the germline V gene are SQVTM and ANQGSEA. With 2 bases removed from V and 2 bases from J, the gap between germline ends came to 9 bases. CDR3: CSVESVKNYGYTF. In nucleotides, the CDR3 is TGCAGCGTTGAAAGCGTGAAGAACTATGGCTACACCTTC. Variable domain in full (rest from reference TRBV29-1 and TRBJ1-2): SAVISQKPSRDICQRGTSLTIQCQVDSQVTMMFWYRQQPGQSLTLIATANQGSEATYESGFVIDKFPISRPNLTFSTLTVSNMSPEDSSIYLCSVESVKNYGYTFGSGTRLTVV.

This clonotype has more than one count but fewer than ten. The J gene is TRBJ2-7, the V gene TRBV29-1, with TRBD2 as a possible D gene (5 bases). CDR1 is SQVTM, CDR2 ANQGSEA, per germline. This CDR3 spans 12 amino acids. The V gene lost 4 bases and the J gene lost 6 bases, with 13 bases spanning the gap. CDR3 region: CSVVWETGEQYF. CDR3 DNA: TGCAGCGTTGTTTGGGAGACCGGCGAGCAGTACTTC.

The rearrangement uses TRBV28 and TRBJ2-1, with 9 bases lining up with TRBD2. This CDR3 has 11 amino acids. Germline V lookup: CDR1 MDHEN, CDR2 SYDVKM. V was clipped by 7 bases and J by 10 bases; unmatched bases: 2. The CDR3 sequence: CASNLAGEQFF. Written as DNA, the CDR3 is TGTGCCAGCAACCTAGCGGGAGAGCAGTTCTTC.

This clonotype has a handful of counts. The CDR3 sequence: CSARQGAGYGYTF. The CDR3 DNA reads as TGCAGTGCGAGACAGGGGGCGGGCTATGGCTACACCTTC. This chain uses TRBV20-1 with TRBJ1-2, with 10 bases lining up with TRBD1. J was trimmed by 4 bases and V by 6 bases; bases with no gene match: 5. Germline-derived CDR1 and CDR2 are DFQATT and SNEGSKA (reference sequence). The CDR3 length is 13 residues.

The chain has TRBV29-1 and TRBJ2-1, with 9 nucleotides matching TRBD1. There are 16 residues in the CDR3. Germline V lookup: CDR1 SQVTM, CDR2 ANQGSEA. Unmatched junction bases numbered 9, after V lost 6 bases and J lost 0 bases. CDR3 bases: TGCAGCGTGGTACCCGGGACAGGGAGCTCCTACAATGAGCAGTTCTTC. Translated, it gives CSVVPGTGSSYNEQFF.